These 30 T cell receptor beta chains were all obtained from the same sample, sequenced in a study of post-analysis software for immune sequencing data. General study findings and limits: Roughly five TRBV segments appeared more often in patients than in controls, and TRBV5-6, TRBV5-1 and TRBV20-1 were among these.

These TCRs are of unknown antigen specificity. Unique molecular identifiers were built into the TCR beta cDNA libraries. TCRdb redid the calling of the PCR reads with MiXCR, one entry per CDR3 protein. The data show roughly 200,000 distinct CDR3 sequences, about 30% seen once. The sequenced sample consisted of blood. The receptor set was obtained from a girl under 18 with multiple sclerosis.

In this sample, this clonotype turned up many times. CDR3 region: CASSGLGLQETQYF. The CDR3, as DNA: TGTGCCAGCAGTGGATTGGGACTCCAAGAGACCCAGTACTTC. This chain joins TRBV6-2 or TRBV6-3 and TRBJ2-5; D might be TRBD2 (6 bases). CDR3 length: 14 amino acids. V was shortened by 5 bases and J by 1 base, with 11 bases between the two germline ends. Per germline, CDR1 MNHEY and CDR2 SVGEGT.

The CDR3 coding sequence is TGTGCCAGCTTAGGGGCCTTTAGGTCCAATGAGCAGTTCTTC. As protein: CASLGAFRSNEQFF. V is TRBV6-2 or TRBV6-3 and J is TRBJ2-1; weak D call: TRBD1 (5 bases). The CDR3 consists of 14 residues. The V gene's germline CDR1 is MNHEY and CDR2 SVGEGT. V dropped 8 bases and J dropped 6 bases, with 17 bases sitting between them.

Notes on this clonotype: Its ends do not fully match the called genes, so a read error is possible. The chain employs TRBV29-1 and TRBJ2-1, with 7 bases aligning to TRBD1. The J call may be wrong; the DNA end is better matched by TRBJ2-7. CDR1 is SQVTM and CDR2 is ANQGSEA in the germline V gene. The CDR3 runs to 14 residues. For the CDR3, the DNA is TGCAGCGTCGAAGACAGGGACACCTACAATGAGCAGTACTTC. Translating gives CSVEDRDTYNEQYF.

In regard to this clonotype: A much larger clone differs from this one at a single base, so this may be a read error. The chain uses TRBV29-1 and TRBJ1-1; D is undetermined. CDR3 size: 12 residues. V lost 7 bases to trimming and J lost 6 bases, with 15 bases between them. In germline, CDR1 is SQVTM, CDR2 ANQGSEA. Here the CDR3 reads CSGVRGGSEAFF. CDR3 DNA: TGCAGCGGTGTCCGGGGTGGTTCTGAAGCTTTCTTT.

For this clonotype: A single base separates this from a much larger clone, so it may be a read error. The V call is TRBV28, the J call TRBJ2-5; tentatively, D is TRBD1 (5 bases). The J call is doubtful: the DNA matches TRBJ2-7 better. This CDR3 region has 13 residues. Germline assignment: CDR1 MDHEN and CDR2 SYDVKM. CDR3 residues: CASRLQGRNEQYF. DNA for the CDR3: TGTGCCAGCAGGTTGCAGGGTAGGAACGAGCAGTACTTC.

This clonotype occurred many times. The V call is TRBV6-2 or TRBV6-3, the J call TRBJ2-7; tentatively, D is TRBD2 (6 bases). Per germline, CDR1 MNHEY and CDR2 SVGEGT. This CDR3 comprises 13 residues. The V and J ends lost 4 bases and 11 bases respectively, with 18 bases between them. For the CDR3, the DNA is TGTGCCAGCAGTTTGGGGGGTATGGGAGTGGAGTACTTC. It encodes CASSLGGMGVEYF.

This clonotype was counted between two and nine times. The CDR3, as DNA: TGCGCCAGCAGTATGGGGGATGCCACTGAAGCTTTCTTT. Residues: CASSMGDATEAFF. The V call is TRBV5-1, the J call TRBJ1-1; a possible D gene is TRBD1 (5 bases). Germline V gives CDR1 SGHRS, CDR2 YFSETQ. This CDR3 is built from 13 residues. V was cut by 5 bases and J by 4 bases, with 12 bases left in between.

This clonotype was seen repeatedly, ten times or more. The V and J genes are TRBV6-5 and TRBJ2-7, with D possibly being TRBD1 (6 bases). CDR1 is MNHEY and CDR2 is SVGAGI in the germline V gene. The CDR3 sequence is 14 residues long. V shed 6 bases and J shed 0 bases, with 12 bases lying between them. CDR3: CASRNDRISYEQYF. CDR3 DNA sequence: TGTGCCAGCAGGAACGACAGGATCTCCTACGAGCAGTACTTC.

Ten or more counts support this clonotype. The rearrangement joins TRBV20-1 to TRBJ2-1; unclear D gene. Per germline, CDR1 DFQATT and CDR2 SNEGSKA (reference sequence). The CDR3 is 15 residues long. The ends were cut back, 0 bases at V and 5 bases at J, with 14 bases in the middle. The CDR3 DNA is TGCAGTGCTAGAGATCGGAGAGGCGGACACAATGAGCAGTTCTTC. Translating it yields CSARDRRGGHNEQFF.

This clonotype was seen repeatedly, ten times or more. V and J are TRBV5-1 and TRBJ2-1, with TRBD2 matching over 7 bases. Trimming at V came to 1 base and at J to 6 bases, leaving 13 bases not matched to a gene. The CDR3 spans 17 residues. Germline CDR1 is SGHRS and CDR2 is YFSETQ. CDR3 bases: TGCGCCAGCAGCTTGACCCTAGCTTCCCCTAGCGGCAATGAGCAGTTCTTC. Protein sequence: CASSLTLASPSGNEQFF. Full variable domain (missing parts from reference TRBV5-1 and TRBJ2-1): KAGVTQTPRYLIKTRGQQVTLSCSPISGHRSVSWYQQTPGQGLQFLFEYFSETQRNKGNFPGRFSGRQFSNSRSEMNVSTLELGDSALYLCASSLTLASPSGNEQFFGPGTRLTVL.

This sequence joins TRBV15 and TRBJ2-3; 7 nucleotides line up with TRBD2. The CDR3 loop spans 14 amino acids. V gave up 3 bases and J gave up 2 bases; unmatched junction bases: 2. CDR1 and CDR2 from the germline V gene are LNHNV and YYDKDF (reference sequence). CDR3 residues: CATSRRLATDTQYF. The CDR3, as DNA: TGTGCCACCAGCAGGAGACTAGCCACAGATACGCAGTATTTT.

This sequence joins TRBV18 and TRBJ1-1; D is unclear. Germline-derived CDR1 and CDR2 are KGHSH and LQKENI. The CDR3 has 12 residues. The germline V and J ends were trimmed by 2 bases and 11 bases, with 12 bases remaining between them. The CDR3 coding sequence is TGTGCCAGCTCACCAGTAGGGCTCCGCGCTTTCTTT. This sequence encodes CASSPVGLRAFF.

This clonotype was detected ten times or more. This rearrangement joins TRBV20-1 to TRBJ2-5; 7 positions match TRBD2. The trim removed 1 base at V and 4 bases at J, leaving 9 bases unmatched. The CDR3 runs 15 residues. Germline assignment: CDR1 DFQATT and CDR2 SNEGSKA (reference sequence). CDR3 coding DNA: TGCAGTGCTAGAGCCGAGGGGAGGGTGACAGAGACCCAGTACTTC. Translating it yields CSARAEGRVTETQYF.

The V call is TRBV12-3 or TRBV12-4, the J call TRBJ1-3; 12 bases map to TRBD1. The CDR3 covers 16 residues. The trim removed 6 bases at V and 3 bases at J, leaving 6 bases unmatched. CDR3 nucleotides: TGTGCCAGCAGCTCGGGACAGGGGGCTTTTGGAAACACCATATATTTT. Its translation: CASSSGQGAFGNTIYF.

The chain links TRBV2 to TRBJ1-1, with TRBD1 as a possible D gene (6 bases). Germline lookup yields CDR1 SNHLY and CDR2 FYNNEI. V gave up 5 bases and J gave up 7 bases, with 17 bases separating them. The CDR3 covers 14 residues. CDR3 in amino acids: CASSPSQGSDEAFF. The DNA for the CDR3 is TGTGCCAGCAGTCCAAGTCAGGGGAGCGATGAAGCTTTCTTT.

This clonotype was seen at least ten times. This sequence joins TRBV12-3 or TRBV12-4 and TRBJ1-2; D ambiguous. The CDR3 has 12 amino acids. The V end lost 6 bases, the J end lost 5 bases, and 10 bases lay between the germline ends. The CDR3 is CASSSGVYGYTF. The CDR3 coding sequence is TGTGCCAGCAGCTCGGGAGTATATGGCTACACCTTC.

About this clonotype itself: At one end the junction does not follow the germline gene, possibly because of a read error. J is TRBJ2-3 and V is TRBV24-1, with unresolved D. The CDR3 extends over 14 amino acids. Germline CDR1 KGHDR, CDR2 SFDVKD. CDR3 sequence: CATSDTASTDTRYF. Here the CDR3 DNA reads TGTGCCACCAGTGATACGGCCAGCACAGATACGCGGTATTTT.

This clonotype was recorded at least ten times. The chain joins TRBV20-1 to TRBJ2-7; 9 nucleotides line up with TRBD1. The CDR3 loop spans 15 amino acids. J gave up 5 bases and V 5 bases, and 13 bases lay outside the gene matches. CDR1 and CDR2 from the germline V gene are DFQATT and SNEGSKA (reference sequence). CDR3 in amino acids: CSARVTGTGFHEQYF. The CDR3 DNA reads as TGCAGTGCTCGGGTAACCGGGACAGGGTTTCACGAGCAGTACTTC.

This clonotype was recorded a few times. V and J are TRBV20-1 and TRBJ2-2; 9 bases align to TRBD1. This CDR3 comprises 16 residues. After removal of 1 base from V and 6 bases from J, the junction contained 9 bases not matched to a gene. CDR1 DFQATT and CDR2 SNEGSKA come from the germline V gene (reference sequence). The CDR3 loop is CSARGLRTGVAGELFF. CDR3 in DNA: TGCAGTGCTAGAGGGCTCAGGACAGGGGTTGCCGGGGAGCTGTTTTTT.

This clonotype was detected many times. The rearrangement links TRBV3-1 to TRBJ2-3, with 8 bases lining up with TRBD2. Per germline, CDR1 LGHDT and CDR2 YNNKEL (reference sequence). This CDR3 is 15 amino acids long. J was trimmed by 3 bases and V by 1 base; bases with no gene match: 3. As DNA, the CDR3 is TGTGCCAGCAGCCAAGGCGGGGGGATGACAGATACGCAGTATTTT. Amino acids: CASSQGGGMTDTQYF.

This clonotype was observed at least ten times. The chain recombines TRBV12-3 or TRBV12-4 with TRBJ1-2; 7 bases map to TRBD1. This CDR3 spans 13 amino acids. The V segment lost 6 bases and the J segment 8 bases; nucleotides outside the gene matches: 9. The DNA for the CDR3 is TGTGCCAGCAGCCCGCGGACAGGAGAAGGCTACACCTTC. Amino acid sequence: CASSPRTGEGYTF.

As regards this clonotype: A single base separates this from a much larger clone, so it may be a read error. This chain links TRBV7-2 with TRBJ2-7; 8 bases align to TRBD2. The germline gives CDR1 SGHTA, CDR2 FQGNSA. The CDR3 totals 17 residues. Written as DNA, the CDR3 is TGTGCCAGCAGCCCAAGGCCTTGGCGGGGGGCCCCTTACGAGCAGTGCTTC. This gives the protein CASSPRPWRGAPYEQCF. The whole variable domain, filled in from reference TRBV7-2 and TRBJ2-7, reads GAGVSQSPSNKVTEKGKDVELRCDPISGHTALYWYRQSLGQGLEFLIYFQGNSAPDKSGLPSDRFSAERTGGSVSTLTIQRTQQEDSAVYLCASSPRPWRGAPYEQCFGPGTRLTVT.

The chain is built from TRBV28 and TRBJ2-6, with D possibly matching TRBD2 (5 bases). CDR3 length: 16 amino acids. V was shortened by 1 base and J by 3 bases, with 10 bases between the two germline ends. Germline CDR1 MDHEN, CDR2 SYDVKM. DNA of the CDR3: TGTGCCAGCAGTTTATCCGAGGGATTTGGGGCCAACGTCCTGACTTTC. This translates into CASSLSEGFGANVLTF.

This chain joins TRBV28 and TRBJ1-1; D perhaps matches TRBD1 (5 bases). Trimming left V 7 bases short and J 1 base short, with 10 bases between. The CDR3 spans 13 residues. Germline V gene data show CDR1 as MDHEN and CDR2 as SYDVKM. For the CDR3, the DNA is TGTGCCAGCATAGCAGGGCAGAACACTGAAGCTTTCTTT. Translated, it gives CASIAGQNTEAFF.

There are a few counts of this clonotype. The chain employs TRBV2 and TRBJ2-5; 7 nucleotides match TRBD2. CDR1 is SNHLY and CDR2 is FYNNEI in the germline V gene. The length of the CDR3 is 14 residues. Trimming cost V 8 bases and J 5 bases; bases outside gene matches: 11. CDR3 sequence reads: CASGFDSGPETQYF. The CDR3 DNA sequence: TGTGCCAGCGGATTCGATAGCGGGCCTGAGACCCAGTACTTC.

This clonotype was detected many times. J is TRBJ2-1 and V is TRBV12-3 or TRBV12-4; 8 positions match TRBD2. J gave up 6 bases and V 6 bases, and 10 bases lay outside the gene matches. The length of the CDR3 is 15 residues. The DNA of the CDR3 is TGTGCCAGCAGATACGATAGCGGGGCGGGCAATGAGCAGTTCTTC. Its protein product is CASRYDSGAGNEQFF.

This chain joins TRBV12-3 or TRBV12-4 and TRBJ2-1; D may be TRBD1 (5 bases). Trimming cost V 5 bases and J 6 bases, with 14 bases left between them. The CDR3 runs to 14 residues. The CDR3: CASSPGWASNEQFF. In nucleotides, the CDR3 is TGTGCCAGCAGTCCAGGGTGGGCTAGCAATGAGCAGTTCTTC.

V and J are TRBV30 and TRBJ2-4; D is unclear. Matching the DNA end better, TRBJ2-7 makes the J call doubtful. CDR3 length equals 11 residues. The germline V gene encodes CDR1 GTSNPN and CDR2 SVGIG (reference sequence). The CDR3 here is CAWSVFHEQYF. The CDR3 DNA follows: TGTGCCTGGAGTGTATTTCACGAGCAGTACTTC.

The table lists this clonotype with many counts. This chain uses TRBV20-1 with TRBJ1-5; 8 bases are a match to TRBD1. Trimming took 5 bases from V and 2 from J; bases not matched to a gene: 2. The CDR3 has 13 residues. Germline CDR1 and CDR2: DFQATT and SNEGSKA (reference sequence). The CDR3 region has the DNA TGCAGTGCTTCGACAGGGGGCAATCAGCCCCAGCATTTT. Encoded protein: CSASTGGNQPQHF.

In the case of this clonotype: One base away lies a much larger clone, so this may be a sequencing read error. This sequence joins TRBV10-3 and TRBJ2-3; 9 nucleotides line up with TRBD2. The CDR3 has 14 residues. Germline values: CDR1 ENHRY, CDR2 SYGVKD. The CDR3 nucleotides read TGTGCCATGGGACTAGCCGACGGCACAGATACGCGGTATTTT. Encoded protein: CAMGLADGTDTRYF.